Each of the 13 T cell receptor beta chains below was sequenced from the same sample in a study of cytomegalovirus exposure and HLA in healthy donors (dated by TCRdb to the late 2010s). Preparation of the library involved the immunoSEQ multiplex PCR assay. For the multiplex PCR, a mixture combining 60 forward primers for TCR Vbeta segments and 13 reverse primers for TCR Jbeta segments was used. Not all clones reach the TCRdb copy of this immuneACCESS table, which keeps in-frame sequences only. Checked studies attribute under half of the gap to unresolved V genes and leave the rest unexplained. The sample has fewer than 150,000 clones on record, around 80% of them singletons. The ten largest clones add up to 5.1% of the sample. Sequencing was carried out using PBMCs. The source of these receptors is a male donor in good health and CMV-seronegative.

A note on this clone: Other DNA sequences of this sample code for an identical CDR3. The genes are TRBV28 and TRBJ1-2; D may be TRBD1 (5 bases). Trimming removed 1 base from V and 6 bases from J, with 6 bases in between. In germline, CDR1 is MDHEN, CDR2 SYDVKM. CDR3 length equals 12 residues. The DNA of the CDR3 is TGTGCCAGCAGTTTATCCAGGGATGGCTACACCTTC. It is translated as CASSLSRDGYTF.

The chain employs TRBV5-1 and TRBJ2-7; D is unresolved. The ends were cut back, 3 bases at V and 3 bases at J, with 22 bases in the middle. The length of the CDR3 is 17 residues. The V gene's germline CDR1 is SGHRS and CDR2 YFSETQ. CDR3 in DNA: TGCGCCAGCAGCTCGTTAGGTTGGCCTACAGAGATCTACGAGCAGTACTTC. It specifies CASSSLGWPTEIYEQYF.

The chain links TRBV15 to TRBJ2-5; D is unclear. Germline CDR1 is LNHNV and CDR2 is YYDKDF (reference sequence). The V gene lost 5 bases and the J gene lost 4 bases, with 17 bases spanning the gap. The CDR3 has 15 residues. The CDR3 DNA is TGTGCCACCAGCGCTACCGCGAGCTCAGGAGAGACCCAGTACTTC. Translation: CATSATASSGETQYF.

This chain uses TRBV4-3 with TRBJ2-1; TRBD1 aligns across 9 bases. V was clipped by 0 bases and J by 4 bases; unmatched bases: 7. Germline V gene data show CDR1 as LGHNA and CDR2 as YSLEER. The CDR3 length is 17 residues. CDR3 bases: TGCGCCAGCAGCCAAGATTTGGGACAGGGAAATTACAATGAGCAGTTCTTC. Protein product: CASSQDLGQGNYNEQFF.

CDR3 loop: CATSREVAGLIGYTF. As DNA, the CDR3 is TGTGCCACCAGCAGAGAAGTGGCAGGGTTGATCGGCTACACCTTC. J is TRBJ1-2 and V is TRBV15; D may be TRBD1 (5 bases). The CDR3 extends over 15 amino acids. V lost 0 bases and J lost 8, with 16 bases in between. In germline, CDR1 is LNHNV, CDR2 YYDKDF (reference sequence).

The chain joins TRBV6-5 to TRBJ1-4; 9 nucleotides match TRBD1. Germline loops: CDR1 MNHEY, CDR2 SVGAGI. The CDR3 loop spans 13 amino acids. V shed 4 bases and J 13 bases; nucleotides not matched to a gene: 7. This CDR3 reads CASSFTPGQGLFF. CDR3 in DNA: TGTGCCAGCAGTTTTACTCCGGGACAGGGACTGTTTTTT.

This sequence joins TRBV30 and TRBJ2-1; maybe TRBD1 (6 bases). V was pared by 4 bases and J by 5 bases, with 30 bases between. The CDR3 is 19 residues long. Germline CDR1 GTSNPN, CDR2 SVGIG (reference sequence). CDR3 DNA: TGTGCCTGGAAGACCGGGACCCCAGGGGCTTTCTGGAGTAACAATGAGCAGTTCTTC. Protein: CAWKTGTPGAFWSNNEQFF. Variable domain in full (rest from reference TRBV30 and TRBJ2-1): SQTIHQWPATLVQPVGSPLSLECTVEGTSNPNLYWYRQAAGRGLQLLFYSVGIGQISSEVPQNLSASRPQDRQFILSSKKLLLSDSGFYLCAWKTGTPGAFWSNNEQFFGPGTRLTVL.

V usage is TRBV29-1 and J usage is TRBJ1-4; D might be TRBD1 (5 bases). Looked up from germline, CDR1 is SQVTM and CDR2 is ANQGSEA. V shed 0 bases and J shed 10 bases, with 9 bases lying between them. The CDR3 totals 12 residues. Here the CDR3 DNA reads TGCAGCGTTGAAGACCGGGGGGGAAAACTGTTTTTT. This translates into CSVEDRGGKLFF. Using reference TRBV29-1 and TRBJ1-4 for the parts outside the CDR3, the full variable domain is SAVISQKPSRDICQRGTSLTIQCQVDSQVTMMFWYRQQPGQSLTLIATANQGSEATYESGFVIDKFPISRPNLTFSTLTVSNMSPEDSSIYLCSVEDRGGKLFFGSGTQLSVL.

The gene calls are TRBV7-3 and TRBJ2-7; D is perhaps TRBD2 (5 bases). Trimming took off 1 base at V and 0 bases at J, with 13 bases between the two ends. Germline V lookup: CDR1 SGHTA, CDR2 FQGTGA. The CDR3 runs to 16 residues. CDR3 residues: CASSLRPGSTSYEQYF. The CDR3 region has the DNA TGTGCCAGCAGCTTAAGACCGGGATCAACCTCCTACGAGCAGTACTTC.

J is TRBJ2-3 and V is TRBV9, with D possibly being TRBD1 (5 bases). Trimming took 2 bases from V and 2 from J, leaving 9 bases between them. The CDR3 contains 14 residues. The germline V gene encodes CDR1 SGDLS and CDR2 YYNGEE. The CDR3 DNA follows: TGTGCCAGCAGCGTGGGGCTTGCCACAGATACGCAGTATTTT. Translating it yields CASSVGLATDTQYF. Full variable domain (outside the CDR3, taken from reference TRBV9 and TRBJ2-3): DSGVTQTPKHLITATGQRVTLRCSPRSGDLSVYWYQQSLDQGLQFLIQYYNGEERAKGNILERFSAQQFPDLHSELNLSSLELGDSALYFCASSVGLATDTQYFGPGTRLTVL.

This chain joins TRBV5-1 and TRBJ1-1, with D perhaps matching TRBD1 (5 bases). Trimming pared 4 bases from V and 1 base from J, leaving 11 bases between. This CDR3 spans 14 amino acids. The germline V gene has CDR1 SGHRS and CDR2 YFSETQ. CDR3 loop: CASSRGVENTEAFF. CDR3 sequence (DNA): TGCGCCAGCAGCCGGGGGGTAGAGAACACTGAAGCTTTCTTT.

This clone was seen only once. The chain joins TRBV6-5 to TRBJ1-2; 9 bases agree with TRBD1. V gave up 6 bases and J gave up 8 bases; unmatched junction bases: 10. The CDR3 runs to 14 residues. The V gene's germline CDR1 is MNHEY and CDR2 SVGAGI. The CDR3: CASRTGTGYMGYTF. The CDR3 nucleotides read TGTGCCAGCAGAACCGGGACAGGGTATATGGGCTACACCTTC.

This clone was counted once. The chain joins TRBV13 to TRBJ2-5, with a weak D call TRBD2 (5 bases). CDR1 and CDR2 from the germline V gene are PRHDT and FYEKMQ (reference sequence). Between the trimmed V and J ends, which lost 1 base and 3 bases, there was a span of 9 bases. The CDR3 is 14 residues long. CDR3 loop: CASSLVRAKETQYF. As DNA, the CDR3 is TGTGCCAGCAGCTTAGTGAGGGCGAAAGAGACCCAGTACTTC.